Following are 27 T cell receptor beta chains from one sample sequenced in a study of tumor-infiltrating lymphocytes in primary liver carcinoma. For blood RNA, unsorted whole blood served as the source, and germline DNA was extracted too. Total RNA (roughly 550 ng) served as template for TCR beta cDNA synthesis primed by a constant-region primer. What produced the TCR beta libraries was three nested multiplex PCR rounds using slightly modified ARM-PCR. TRBV1-TRBV30 forward primers and a C-beta reverse primer were used in the first two PCR rounds, which each ran for about 11 cycles. A single record per CDR3 protein comes from TCRdb applying MiXCR to the multiplex PCR reads. The table shows 300,000 to 350,000 distinct CDR3 sequences, with almost 65% occurring only once. The specimen was peripheral blood. The source of these receptors is a man between 40 and 49 years old with primary liver carcinoma and hepatitis B virus infection.

For this clonotype: The CDR3 carries no conserved terminal phenylalanine or tryptophan, so it likely arises from a read error. This chain uses TRBV11-2 with TRBJ2-1, with D perhaps TRBD1 (5 bases). V lost 1 base and J 5 bases, leaving 12 bases between the germline ends. CDR3 length: 15 amino acids. Germline values: CDR1 SGHAT, CDR2 FQNNGV. The CDR3 coding sequence is TGTGCCAGCAGCTTAGGCACAGGAACACACAATGAGCAGTTCCTC. As protein: CASSLGTGTHNEQFL.

About this clonotype itself: The junction shows a germline mismatch at one end, possibly a read error. This chain uses TRBV4-1 with TRBJ2-7, with D perhaps matching TRBD1 (6 bases). Germline-derived CDR1 and CDR2 are MGHRA and YSYEKL. The CDR3 runs 17 residues. CDR3 coding DNA: TGCACCAGCAGCCAAGATCTCAGAGGACAGAATTCCTACGAGCAGTACTTC. Residues: CTSSQDLRGQNSYEQYF.

To note about this clonotype: One end of the junction is discordant with germline, which a read error may explain. The chain carries TRBV11-2 and TRBJ2-4; D is unresolved. Germline lookup yields CDR1 SGHAT and CDR2 FQNNGV. The CDR3 length is 15 residues. CDR3 bases: TGTGCCAGCACCACTTCAGCTGTAGCCAGAAACATTCAGTACTTC. Its protein product is CASTTSAVARNIQYF. Complete variable domain (other parts from reference TRBV11-2 and TRBJ2-4): EAGVAQSPRYKIIEKRQSVAFWCNPISGHATLYWYQQILGQGPKLLIQFQNNGVVDDSQLPKDRFSAERLKGVDSTLKIQPAKLEDSAVYLCASTTSAVARNIQYFGAGTRLSVL.

This clonotype has a count of ten or more. The chain is built from TRBV6-2 or TRBV6-3 and TRBJ1-3; D is ambiguous. The CDR3 loop spans 14 amino acids. Trimming removed 8 bases at V and 0 bases at J, with 11 bases between. Per the germline V gene, CDR1 is MNHEY and CDR2 is SVGEGT. CDR3 bases: TGTGCCAGCGCCTCAGGATACTCTGGAAACACCATATATTTT. This gives the protein CASASGYSGNTIYF.

This chain connects TRBV11-2 to TRBJ2-1; tentative D call: TRBD2 (6 bases). V was shortened by 5 bases and J by 6 bases, with 23 bases between the two germline ends. CDR3 length: 17 residues. Germline V gene lookup returns CDR1 SGHAT and CDR2 FQNNGV. CDR3 region: CASSRGLAEGHLNEQFF. In nucleotides, the CDR3 is TGTGCCAGCAGCCGGGGATTAGCGGAAGGGCATCTCAATGAGCAGTTCTTC.

As to this clonotype: This may arise from a read error, as a much more abundant clone is one base away. The rearrangement links TRBV4-1 to TRBJ2-7; 7 nucleotides match TRBD1. The CDR3 is 14 amino acids. CDR1 MGHRA and CDR2 YSYEKL come from the germline V gene. The CDR3 loop reads CASSQEGQIYDQYF. In nucleotides, the CDR3 is TGCGCCAGCAGCCAAGAGGGACAGATCTACGATCAGTACTTC.

This clonotype was seen ten or more times. V is TRBV11-3 and J is TRBJ2-1, with 7 bases aligning to TRBD2. Germline lookup yields CDR1 SGHNT and CDR2 YENEEA. J gave up 8 bases and V 0 bases, and 7 bases lay outside the gene matches. The CDR3 covers 15 residues. CDR3 sequence: CASSLDGGSNYEQFF. Here the CDR3 DNA reads TGTGCCAGCAGCTTAGATGGCGGGAGTAACTATGAGCAGTTCTTC.

This chain connects TRBV5-1 to TRBJ2-1; D is uncertain. The CDR3 covers 13 residues. Germline V gives CDR1 SGHRS, CDR2 YFSETQ. Trimming took off 0 bases at V and 13 bases at J, with 14 bases between the two ends. The DNA of the CDR3 is TGCGCCAGCAGCTTGGAGGGCTCGGTTGATCAGTTCTTC. Translated: CASSLEGSVDQFF.

About this clonotype: A much larger clone differs by one base, so this may be a read error. J is TRBJ2-3 and V is TRBV6-1; a possible D gene is TRBD2 (6 bases). The CDR3 contains 14 residues. From germline, CDR1 is MNHNS and CDR2 SASEGT. Written as DNA, the CDR3 is TGTGGCAGCAATATCCTAGCGCGTGGGGATACGCAGTATTTT. Translated: CGSNILARGDTQYF.

This clonotype was seen once. The chain employs TRBV11-2 and TRBJ2-7; tentatively, D is TRBD2 (6 bases). The CDR3 is 14 amino acids. The germline gives CDR1 SGHAT, CDR2 FQNNGV. V was trimmed by 3 bases and J by 7 bases, leaving 16 bases between them. CDR3 DNA sequence: TGTGCCAGCAGCTTCGGGACTGGCCGGGTTGAGCAGTACTTC. Translated: CASSFGTGRVEQYF. Using reference TRBV11-2 and TRBJ2-7 for the parts outside the CDR3, the full variable domain is EAGVAQSPRYKIIEKRQSVAFWCNPISGHATLYWYQQILGQGPKLLIQFQNNGVVDDSQLPKDRFSAERLKGVDSTLKIQPAKLEDSAVYLCASSFGTGRVEQYFGPGTRLTVT.

The rearrangement joins TRBV11-2 to TRBJ2-7; TRBD2 matches 8 bases. Looked up from germline, CDR1 is SGHAT and CDR2 is FQNNGV. V trimming: 3 bases; J trimming: 3 bases; junction bases outside the gene matches: 4. The CDR3 totals 14 residues. The CDR3 reads CASSLLAGIYEQYF. CDR3 coding DNA: TGTGCCAGCAGCTTGTTAGCGGGGATCTACGAGCAGTACTTC.

With regard to this clonotype: One end of the junction varies from germline; a read error may be responsible. V usage is TRBV11-2 and J usage is TRBJ2-7; D may be TRBD1 (5 bases). CDR3 length equals 14 residues. Per the germline V gene, CDR1 is SGHAT and CDR2 is FQNNGV. The CDR3 here is CDSSSRRTIYEQYF. CDR3 DNA sequence: TGTGACAGCAGCTCTAGAAGGACAATCTACGAGCAGTACTTC. Filled out from reference TRBV11-2 and TRBJ2-7, the complete variable domain reads EAGVAQSPRYKIIEKRQSVAFWCNPISGHATLYWYQQILGQGPKLLIQFQNNGVVDDSQLPKDRFSAERLKGVDSTLKIQPAKLEDSAVYLCDSSSRRTIYEQYFGPGTRLTVT.

On this clonotype itself: The CDR3 does not end in the conserved phenylalanine or tryptophan, so this is likely a read error. The rearrangement uses TRBV5-1 and TRBJ2-6, with D possibly matching TRBD1 (6 bases). The V gene's germline CDR1 is SGHRS and CDR2 YFSETQ. The CDR3 sequence is 17 residues long. V gave up 2 bases and J gave up 2 bases, with 14 bases separating them. CDR3: CASSFGTSGAGANVLTS. The CDR3 region has the DNA TGCGCCAGCAGCTTCGGGACATCTGGAGCTGGGGCCAACGTCCTGACTTCC.

Concerning this clonotype itself: Since a much larger clone is just one base distant, this may be a read error. The V and J genes are TRBV29-1 and TRBJ2-3; D may be TRBD2 (6 bases). The V gene's germline CDR1 is SQVTM and CDR2 ANQGSEA. The CDR3 has 16 residues. The germline V and J ends were trimmed by 1 base and 3 bases, with 17 bases remaining between them. This CDR3 reads CSVEVPVGGATDTQYF. In nucleotides, the CDR3 is TGCAGCGTTGAAGTCCCTGTGGGGGGAGCAACAGATACGCAGTATTTT.

This clonotype was picked up a small number of times. The chain has TRBV19 and TRBJ2-6, with D perhaps TRBD1 (6 bases). Germline loops: CDR1 LNHDA, CDR2 SQIVND (reference sequence). V lost 10 bases, J lost 2 bases, and 21 bases lay in between. The CDR3 extends over 17 amino acids. The CDR3 DNA is TGTGCCACCAGTGTAACAGGGTTACGTACTGGGGCCAACGTCCTGACTTTC. Encoded protein: CATSVTGLRTGANVLTF.

With respect to this clonotype: An end of the junction differs from the germline gene, which may be a read error. V and J are TRBV19 and TRBJ2-3; D remains ambiguous. CDR3 length: 12 residues. Germline values: CDR1 LNHDA, CDR2 SQIVND (reference sequence). CDR3 nucleotides: TGTGTCAGTAGTTCCCCCACAGATACGCAGTATTTT. Translated, it gives CVSSSPTDTQYF.

Notes on this clonotype: This may stem from a read error, because a much larger clone lies one nucleotide away. The gene calls are TRBV5-6 and TRBJ2-7, with D possibly matching TRBD1 (6 bases). CDR1 and CDR2 (germline): SGHDT, YYEEEE. V lost 2 bases, J lost 3 bases, and 15 bases lay in between. The CDR3 totals 15 residues. CDR3 DNA sequence: TGTGCCAGCAGCTTCAAAACAGGGAGCTTCTACGAGCAGTACTTC. As protein: CASSFKTGSFYEQYF.

Details on this clonotype: As the CDR3 is not closed by the conserved phenylalanine or tryptophan, this likely results from a read error. It is unclear where the CDR3 begins or ends on the DNA, so no DNA is shown, and the CDR3 is as TCRdb lists it. The rearrangement joins TRBV4-3 to TRBJ2-1; the table's TRBD2 call for D was not verified on the DNA. Germline V gives CDR1 LGHNA, CDR2 YSLEER. Counting both end residues, the CDR3 totals 15 amino acids. CDR3 amino acids: CASSQGLAGANEQLS.

On this clonotype: A read error may explain this, as a much larger clone is one base away. The genes are TRBV6-2 or TRBV6-3 and TRBJ1-5; D gene ambiguous. The V gene's germline CDR1 is MNHEY and CDR2 SVGEGT. The CDR3 length is 15 residues. The CDR3 spells CVSSPGWQSSQPQHF. In DNA, the CDR3 is TGTGTCAGCAGTCCCGGTTGGCAGTCAAGTCAGCCCCAGCATTTT.

Points on this clonotype: One junction end does not reproduce the germline sequence, and a read error may be involved. V and J are TRBV11-2 and TRBJ2-3; 7 bases fit TRBD1. Germline assignment: CDR1 SGHAT and CDR2 FQNNGV. This CDR3 has 16 amino acids. The CDR3 coding sequence is TGTACCAGCAGCTTAGTTAGGGACAGTCACACAGATACGCAGTATTTT. Encoded protein: CTSSLVRDSHTDTQYF.

The chain is built from TRBV10-3 and TRBJ2-7; D may be TRBD1 (5 bases). V was clipped by 2 bases and J by 11 bases, with 10 bases between them. The CDR3 covers 11 residues. Germline V gene sequence: CDR1 ENHRY, CDR2 SYGVKD. The CDR3 DNA is TGTGCCATCAGTGAGCAGGGTTTCGAGTACTTC. The encoded protein is CAISEQGFEYF.

This clonotype has a single count. The V gene is TRBV13, the J gene TRBJ2-2; 11 bases fit TRBD2. The CDR3 has 17 amino acids. V was clipped by 5 bases and J by 4 bases; unmatched bases: 9. From germline, CDR1 is PRHDT and CDR2 FYEKMQ (reference sequence). CDR3 region: CASSPPGLAGGTGELFF. The CDR3 nucleotides read TGTGCCAGCAGCCCCCCGGGTCTAGCGGGAGGCACCGGGGAGCTGTTTTTT.

Details on this clonotype: Germline and junction disagree at one end, which may indicate a read error. The chain carries TRBV11-2 and TRBJ2-3, with D perhaps given as TRBD1 or TRBD2 (5 bases each). The CDR3 contains 15 residues. Germline V CDR1 and CDR2: SGHAT, FQNNGV. For the CDR3, the DNA is TGTGTCAGCAGCTTAGATTGGAGGTGGGGGAACCCGCACTATTTT. Translated, it gives CVSSLDWRWGNPHYF. The complete variable domain, with remaining parts taken from reference TRBV11-2 and TRBJ2-3, reads EAGVAQSPRYKIIEKRQSVAFWCNPISGHATLYWYQQILGQGPKLLIQFQNNGVVDDSQLPKDRFSAERLKGVDSTLKIQPAKLEDSAVYLCVSSLDWRWGNPHYFGPGTRLTVL.

This clonotype was recorded at least ten times. The gene calls are TRBV4-3 and TRBJ2-7; 8 positions agree with TRBD2. This CDR3 comprises 16 residues. CDR1 and CDR2 (germline): LGHNA, YSLEER. Trimming removed 1 base from V and 2 bases from J; junction bases left unmatched: 7. The DNA of the CDR3 is TGCGCCAGCAGCCAAGTCATAGCGGGAAGTCCCTACGAGCAGTACTTC. It translates to CASSQVIAGSPYEQYF.

As concerns this clonotype: A much larger clone differs by one base, so this may be a read error. The rearrangement links TRBV6-2 or TRBV6-3 to TRBJ1-1; possibly TRBD1 for D (5 bases). The CDR3 covers 13 residues. From germline, CDR1 is MNHEY and CDR2 SVGEGT. The CDR3 coding sequence is TGTGCCAGCAGTCTTTCAACAGGATCTGAAGCTTCCTTT. This encodes CASSLSTGSEASF.

In this sample, this clonotype turned up a few times. The gene calls are TRBV4-1 and TRBJ1-4; 9 positions agree with TRBD1. Germline V lookup: CDR1 MGHRA, CDR2 YSYEKL. The junction had 18 bases not matched to a gene; V was cut back by 7 bases and J by 0 bases. The CDR3 runs 20 residues. The CDR3 region is CASTTSKTGGLGSTNEKLFF. The CDR3 nucleotides read TGCGCCAGCACCACATCCAAAACAGGGGGCTTAGGATCAACTAATGAAAAACTGTTTTTT.

The table lists this clonotype with many counts. The CDR3 coding sequence is TGTGCCAGCAGCTTAGGTCCAGGAGAGACCCAGTACTTC. Translation: CASSLGPGETQYF. The chain couples TRBV11-1 to TRBJ2-5, with D unclear. The CDR3 extends over 13 amino acids. CDR1 is SGHAT and CDR2 is FQDESV in the germline V gene (reference sequence). V was shortened by 1 base and J by 4 bases, with 7 bases between the two germline ends. The complete variable domain, with remaining parts taken from reference TRBV11-1 and TRBJ2-5, reads EAEVAQSPRYKITEKSQAVAFWCDPISGHATLYWYRQILGQGPELLVQFQDESVVDDSQLPKDRFSAERLKGVDSTLKIQPAELGDSAMYLCASSLGPGETQYFGPGTRLLVL.